A single TCR beta chain is shown here with its context. Its antigen is not yet known. No base quality information exists; no much larger clone differs at one position. The data were obtained in a study of blood T cell repertoires in COVID-19 (dated by TCRdb to about 2020). Regarding the study in general: Collaborator samples came from the United States, Italy and Spain and covered acute and convalescent phases of COVID-19. The prospective study material was composed of cDNA or gDNA derived from T cells, B-cell-depleted T cells, or PBMCs. Nearly every sample came with metadata listing a de-identified subject ID, COVID-19 status, age in years and sex. Where HLA class I and class II types were available, the types were taken from metadata supplied by the sample provider, not from assay-based typing. The dataset comprised deeply sampled blood TCRbeta repertoires from subjects exposed to, actively infected with, or recovered from COVID-19. Samples were obtained from the ongoing ImmuneRACE study (first 160 participants) and from 1,254 subjects provided by 6 global collaborators. The repertoires were made available in a free public database intended to serve as a resource for research on the immune response to SARS-CoV-2.

The immunoSEQ Assay, a bias-controlled multiplex PCR, was used to amplify TCRbeta CDR3 regions from genomic DNA. Under the source paper's analysis protocol: Within the assay, amplification of reference gene primers was used to estimate how many nucleated cells each sample contained. To quantify the absolute abundance of each unique TCRbeta CDR3 rearrangement, sequence reads were collapsed and filtered. Productive Simpson clonality was computed per sample as the square root of Simpson's diversity index over productive rearrangements. TCRdb limited this immuneACCESS table to in-frame rearrangements with V and J called. A share of clones is missing; checked studies link under half to unresolved V genes, and the rest is unexplained. The V and J calls and clone size are taken from that table; D and trimming were inferred from the DNA. This sample lists 200,000 or so clones; roughly 87% were detected once. The ten largest account for 10% to 13% of the sample.

Summary of the overall study and its limitations: How much clinical and demographic metadata was included differed by source and by participant, and the metadata was provided uncurated.

In the prospective study, participants were roughly 18 to 89 years old, resided in approximately 25 geographic areas of the United States, and were enrolled through a virtual design. Cohort assignment in the prospective study relied on participant-reported clinical history from a screening survey and a study questionnaire. Recovered participants in ImmuneRACE Cohort 3 were defined by two consecutive negative NP/OP PCR tests, clearance by a healthcare professional, or resolution of symptoms. In the prospective study, whole blood, serum and a nasopharyngeal or oropharyngeal swab were collected from each participant by mobile phlebotomists. Over a roughly two-month period, participants in the prospective study had the option of providing additional blood draws and questionnaires. Prospective study blood samples were shipped either frozen or at room temperature before DNA extraction. The germline V gene supplies CDR1 MNHEY and CDR2 SVGAGI. The V and J ends are trimmed by 7 bases and 2 bases, leaving 15 bases between them. From the cysteine through the phenylalanine, the CDR3 covers 14 amino acids. CDR3 DNA only is kept here, 42 bases in frame from base 1.

Sequences were obtained from PBMCs or T cells enriched from blood (not recorded which). This chain joins TRBV6-5 to TRBJ2-7; TRBD1 is possibly the D segment (6 matching bases). The source is a man aged 30 to 45 who had recovered from COVID-19. The CDR3 protein is CASTERTETYEQYF. The DNA sequence follows: TGTGCCAGCACCGAGAGGACAGAAACCTACGAGCAGTACTTC.